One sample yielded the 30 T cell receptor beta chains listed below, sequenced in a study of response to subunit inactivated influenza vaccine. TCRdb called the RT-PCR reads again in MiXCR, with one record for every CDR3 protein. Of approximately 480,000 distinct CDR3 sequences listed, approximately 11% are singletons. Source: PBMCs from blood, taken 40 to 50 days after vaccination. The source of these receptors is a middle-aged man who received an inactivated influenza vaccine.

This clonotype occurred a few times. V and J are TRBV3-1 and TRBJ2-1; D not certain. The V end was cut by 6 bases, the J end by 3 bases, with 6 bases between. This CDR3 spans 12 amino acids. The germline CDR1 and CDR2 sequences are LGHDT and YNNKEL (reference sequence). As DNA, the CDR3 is TGTGCCAGCAGTGGGCACTACAATGAGCAGTTCTTC. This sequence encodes CASSGHYNEQFF.

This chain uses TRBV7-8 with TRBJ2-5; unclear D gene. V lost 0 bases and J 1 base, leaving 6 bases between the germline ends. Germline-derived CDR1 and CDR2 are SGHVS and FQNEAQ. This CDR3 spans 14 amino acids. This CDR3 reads CASSLALLQETQYF. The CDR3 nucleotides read TGTGCCAGCAGCTTAGCCCTGCTCCAAGAGACCCAGTACTTC.

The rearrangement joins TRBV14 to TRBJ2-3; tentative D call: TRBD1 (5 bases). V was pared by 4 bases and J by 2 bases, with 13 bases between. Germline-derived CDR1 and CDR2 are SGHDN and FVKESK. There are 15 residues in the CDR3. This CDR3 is CASSLRTGFTDTQYF. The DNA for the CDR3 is TGTGCCAGCAGCCTCCGTACAGGATTCACAGATACGCAGTATTTT.

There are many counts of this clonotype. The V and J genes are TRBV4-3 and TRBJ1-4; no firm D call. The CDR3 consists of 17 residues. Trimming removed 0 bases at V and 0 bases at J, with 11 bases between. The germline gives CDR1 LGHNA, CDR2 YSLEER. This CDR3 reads CASSQDSRWTTNEKLFF. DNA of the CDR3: TGCGCCAGCAGCCAAGACAGCCGTTGGACAACTAATGAAAAACTGTTTTTT.

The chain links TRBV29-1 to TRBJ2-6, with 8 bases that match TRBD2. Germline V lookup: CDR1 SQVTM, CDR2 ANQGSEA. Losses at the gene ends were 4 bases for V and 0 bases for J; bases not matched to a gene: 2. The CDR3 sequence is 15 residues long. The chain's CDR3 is CSVVSGSSGANVLTF. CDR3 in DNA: TGCAGCGTTGTGAGCGGGAGCTCTGGGGCCAACGTCCTGACTTTC.

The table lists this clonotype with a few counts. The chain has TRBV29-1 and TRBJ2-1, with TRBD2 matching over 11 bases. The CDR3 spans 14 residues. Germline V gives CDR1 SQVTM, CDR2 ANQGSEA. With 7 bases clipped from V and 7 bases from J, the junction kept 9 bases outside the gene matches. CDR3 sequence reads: CSAHGPSGRNEQFF. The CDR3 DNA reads TGCAGCGCCCACGGGCCTAGCGGGAGGAATGAGCAGTTCTTC.

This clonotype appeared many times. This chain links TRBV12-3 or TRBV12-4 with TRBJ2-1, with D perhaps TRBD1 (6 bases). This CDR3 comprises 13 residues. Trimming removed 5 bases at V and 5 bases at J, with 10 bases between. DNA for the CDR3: TGTGCCAGCAGTCGCGGACAGAACAATGAGCAGTTCTTC. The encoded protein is CASSRGQNNEQFF.

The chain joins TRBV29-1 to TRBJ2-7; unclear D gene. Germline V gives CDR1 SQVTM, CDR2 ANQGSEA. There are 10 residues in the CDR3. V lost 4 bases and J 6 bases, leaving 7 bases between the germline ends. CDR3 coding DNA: TGCAGCGTTGGAGCGACCGAGCAGTACTTC. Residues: CSVGATEQYF.

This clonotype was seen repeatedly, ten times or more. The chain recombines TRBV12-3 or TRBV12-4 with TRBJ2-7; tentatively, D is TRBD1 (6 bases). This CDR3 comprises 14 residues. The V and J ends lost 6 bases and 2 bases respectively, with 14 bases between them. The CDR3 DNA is TGTGCCAGCAGCCAGGGGAGTCCAACCTACGAGCAGTACTTC. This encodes CASSQGSPTYEQYF.

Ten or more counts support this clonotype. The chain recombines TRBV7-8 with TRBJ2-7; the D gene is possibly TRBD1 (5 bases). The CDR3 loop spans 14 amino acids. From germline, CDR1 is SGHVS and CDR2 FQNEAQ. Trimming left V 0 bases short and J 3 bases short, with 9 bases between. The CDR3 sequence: CASSLAGPNYEQYF. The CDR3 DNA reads TGTGCCAGCAGCTTAGCGGGGCCAAACTACGAGCAGTACTTC.

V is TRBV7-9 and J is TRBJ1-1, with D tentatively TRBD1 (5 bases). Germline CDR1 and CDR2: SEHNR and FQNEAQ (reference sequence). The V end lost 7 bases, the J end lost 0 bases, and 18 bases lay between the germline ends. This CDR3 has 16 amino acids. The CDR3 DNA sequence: TGTGCCAGCACCCCCCCACGGGGGGGGATGAACACTGAAGCTTTCTTT. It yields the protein CASTPPRGGMNTEAFF.

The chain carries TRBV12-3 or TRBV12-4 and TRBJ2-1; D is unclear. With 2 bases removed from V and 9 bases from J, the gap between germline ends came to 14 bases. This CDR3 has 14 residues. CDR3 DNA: TGTGCCAGCAGTTTATCCGACATTGACGTTGAGCAGTTCTTC. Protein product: CASSLSDIDVEQFF.

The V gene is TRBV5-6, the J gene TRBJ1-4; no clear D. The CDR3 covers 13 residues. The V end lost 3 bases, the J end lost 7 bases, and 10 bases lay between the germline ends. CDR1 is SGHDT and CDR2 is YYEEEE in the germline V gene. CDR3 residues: CASSYRTSEKLFF. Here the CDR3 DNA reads TGTGCCAGCAGCTATCGGACGAGTGAAAAACTGTTTTTT.

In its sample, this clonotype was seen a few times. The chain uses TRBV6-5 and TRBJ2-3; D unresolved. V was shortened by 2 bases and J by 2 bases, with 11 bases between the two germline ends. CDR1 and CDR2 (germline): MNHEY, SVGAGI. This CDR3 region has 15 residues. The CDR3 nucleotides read TGTGCCAGCAGTTACGGGGTCGGTTACACAGATACGCAGTATTTT. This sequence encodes CASSYGVGYTDTQYF.

The CDR3 region has the DNA TGTGCCAGCAGTCTCGGCGAAGCGATCTGGCAGAACTCTGGAAACACCATATATTTT. This encodes CASSLGEAIWQNSGNTIYF. The genes are TRBV12-3 or TRBV12-4 and TRBJ1-3, with D uncertain. Trimming shortened V by 5 bases and J by 0 bases, and 23 bases separated the two germline ends. The CDR3 runs 19 residues.

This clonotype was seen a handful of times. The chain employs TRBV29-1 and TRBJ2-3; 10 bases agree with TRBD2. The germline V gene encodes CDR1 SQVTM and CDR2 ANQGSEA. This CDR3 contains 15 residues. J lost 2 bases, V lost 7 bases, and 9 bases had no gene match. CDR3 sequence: CSANIAGGLTDTQYF. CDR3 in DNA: TGCAGCGCTAACATAGCGGGGGGCCTCACAGATACGCAGTATTTT.

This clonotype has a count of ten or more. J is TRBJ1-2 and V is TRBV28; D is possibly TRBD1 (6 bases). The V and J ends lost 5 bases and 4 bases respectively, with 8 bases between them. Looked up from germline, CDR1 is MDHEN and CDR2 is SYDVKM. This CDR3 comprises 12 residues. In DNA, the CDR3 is TGTGCCAGCAGTACAGGGACCTATGGCTACACCTTC. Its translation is CASSTGTYGYTF.

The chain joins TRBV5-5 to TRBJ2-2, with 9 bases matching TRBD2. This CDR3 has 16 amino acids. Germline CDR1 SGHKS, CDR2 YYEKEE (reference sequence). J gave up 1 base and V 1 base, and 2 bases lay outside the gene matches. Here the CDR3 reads CASSLTAGGNTGELFF. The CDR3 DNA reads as TGTGCCAGCAGCTTGACAGCGGGAGGGAACACCGGGGAGCTGTTTTTT.

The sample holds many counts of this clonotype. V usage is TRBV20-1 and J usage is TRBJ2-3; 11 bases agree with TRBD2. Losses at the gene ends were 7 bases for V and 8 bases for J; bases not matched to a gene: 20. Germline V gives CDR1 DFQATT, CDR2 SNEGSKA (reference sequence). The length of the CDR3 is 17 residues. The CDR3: CSVSTGTSGAGMSTQYF. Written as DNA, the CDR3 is TGCAGTGTTTCCACCGGGACTAGCGGTGCCGGGATGAGTACGCAGTATTTT.

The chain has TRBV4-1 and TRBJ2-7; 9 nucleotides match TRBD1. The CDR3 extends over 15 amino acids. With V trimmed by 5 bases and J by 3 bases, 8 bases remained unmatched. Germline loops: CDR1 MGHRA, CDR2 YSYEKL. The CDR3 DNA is TGCGCCAGCAGCACCTGGACAGGGGCAGGCTACGAGCAGTACTTC. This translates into CASSTWTGAGYEQYF.

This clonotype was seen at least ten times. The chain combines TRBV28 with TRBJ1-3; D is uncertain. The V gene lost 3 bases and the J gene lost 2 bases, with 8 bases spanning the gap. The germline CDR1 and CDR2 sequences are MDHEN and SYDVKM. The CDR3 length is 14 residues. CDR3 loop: CASSFLGTGNTIYF. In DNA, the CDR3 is TGTGCCAGCAGTTTTTTGGGGACTGGAAACACCATATATTTT.

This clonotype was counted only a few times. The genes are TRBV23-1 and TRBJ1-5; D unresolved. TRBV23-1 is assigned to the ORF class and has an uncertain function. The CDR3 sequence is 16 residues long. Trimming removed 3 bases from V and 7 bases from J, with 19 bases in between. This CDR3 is CASSHRRKGTRQPQHF. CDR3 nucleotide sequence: TGCGCCAGCAGTCACCGCCGGAAGGGCACTCGGCAGCCCCAGCATTTT.

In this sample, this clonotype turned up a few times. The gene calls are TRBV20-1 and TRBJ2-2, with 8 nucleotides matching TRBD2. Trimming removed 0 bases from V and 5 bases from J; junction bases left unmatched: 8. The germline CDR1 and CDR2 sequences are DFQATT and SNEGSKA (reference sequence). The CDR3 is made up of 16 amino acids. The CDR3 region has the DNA TGCAGTGCTAGAGATGAAGCGGGAGCGGGTACCGGGGAGCTGTTTTTT. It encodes CSARDEAGAGTGELFF.

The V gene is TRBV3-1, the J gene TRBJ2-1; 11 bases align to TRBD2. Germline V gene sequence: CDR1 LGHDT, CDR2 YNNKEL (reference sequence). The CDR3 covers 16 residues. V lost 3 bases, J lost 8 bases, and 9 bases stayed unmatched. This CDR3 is CASSQTGTSGRHEQFF. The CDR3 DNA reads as TGTGCCAGCAGCCAGACCGGGACTAGCGGCCGACATGAGCAGTTCTTC.

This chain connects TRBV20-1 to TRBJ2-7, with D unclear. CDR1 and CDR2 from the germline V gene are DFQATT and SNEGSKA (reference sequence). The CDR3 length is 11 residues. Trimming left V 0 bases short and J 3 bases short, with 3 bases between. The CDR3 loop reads CSARDLYEQYF. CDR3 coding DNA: TGCAGTGCTAGAGATCTCTACGAGCAGTACTTC.

In DNA form, the CDR3 reads TGCAGTGCTAGAGTAGGGGGGGTGACCTACGAGCAGTACTTC. Its translation: CSARVGGVTYEQYF. V and J are TRBV20-1 and TRBJ2-7; tentative D call: TRBD2 (7 bases). Germline CDR1 DFQATT, CDR2 SNEGSKA (reference sequence). The length of the CDR3 is 14 residues. V lost 1 base and J 2 bases, leaving 12 bases between the germline ends.

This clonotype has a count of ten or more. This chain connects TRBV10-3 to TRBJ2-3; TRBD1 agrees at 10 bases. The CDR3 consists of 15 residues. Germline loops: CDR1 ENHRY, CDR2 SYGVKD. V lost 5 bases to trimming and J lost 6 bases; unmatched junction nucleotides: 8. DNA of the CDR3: TGTGCCATCAGTATCCCGGGACAGGGGAGGGATACGCAGTATTTT. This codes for CAISIPGQGRDTQYF.

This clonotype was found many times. The CDR3 nucleotides are TGTGCCAGCAGCTTAGCGGCCGGGGCGCGAACTGAAGCTTTCTTT. Protein: CASSLAAGARTEAFF. V usage is TRBV7-9 and J usage is TRBJ1-1; the D gene is possibly TRBD1 (5 bases). This CDR3 region has 15 residues. From germline, CDR1 is SEHNR and CDR2 FQNEAQ (reference sequence). V was clipped by 0 bases and J by 5 bases, with 13 bases between them.

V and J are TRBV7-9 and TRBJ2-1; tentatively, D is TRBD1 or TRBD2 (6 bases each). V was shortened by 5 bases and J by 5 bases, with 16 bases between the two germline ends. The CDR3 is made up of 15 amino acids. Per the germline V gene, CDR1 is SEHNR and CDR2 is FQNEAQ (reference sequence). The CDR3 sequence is CASSAGQVPNNEQFF. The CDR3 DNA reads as TGTGCCAGCAGCGCGGGACAAGTCCCAAACAATGAGCAGTTCTTC.

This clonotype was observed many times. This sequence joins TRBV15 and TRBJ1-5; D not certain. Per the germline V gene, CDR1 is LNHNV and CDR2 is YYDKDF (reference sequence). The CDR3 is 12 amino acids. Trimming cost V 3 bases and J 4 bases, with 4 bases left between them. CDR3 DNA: TGTGCCACCAGCAGGGAGAATCAGCCCCAGCATTTT. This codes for CATSRENQPQHF.